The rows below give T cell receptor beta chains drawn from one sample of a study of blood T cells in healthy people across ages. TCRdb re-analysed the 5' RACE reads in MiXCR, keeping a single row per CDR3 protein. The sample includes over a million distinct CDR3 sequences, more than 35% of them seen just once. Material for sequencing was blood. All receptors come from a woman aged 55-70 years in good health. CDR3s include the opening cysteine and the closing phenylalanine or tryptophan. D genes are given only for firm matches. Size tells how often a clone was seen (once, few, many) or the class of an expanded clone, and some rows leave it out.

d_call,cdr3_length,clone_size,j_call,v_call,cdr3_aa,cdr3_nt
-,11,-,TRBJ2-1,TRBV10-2,CASSSRTGRFF,TGCGCCAGCAGTTCCCGGACGGGGCGGTTCTTC
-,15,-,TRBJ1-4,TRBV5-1,CASSTAPATNEKLFF,TGCGCCAGCAGCACGGCACCTGCAACTAATGAAAAACTGTTTTTT
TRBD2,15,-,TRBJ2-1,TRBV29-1,CSVEGRLAGAYEQFF,TGCAGCGTTGAAGGTCGGCTAGCGGGAGCCTATGAGCAGTTCTTC
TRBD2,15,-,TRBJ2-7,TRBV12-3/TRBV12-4,CASSLLAGGPVEQYF,TGTGCCAGCAGTTTACTAGCGGGGGGGCCGGTCGAGCAGTACTTC
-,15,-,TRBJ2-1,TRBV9,CASSVAPTGYNEQFF,TGTGCCAGCAGCGTTGCCCCGACAGGTTACAATGAGCAGTTCTTC
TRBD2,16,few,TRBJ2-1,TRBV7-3,CASSPTSGGGYNEQFF,TGTGCCAGCAGCCCCACTAGCGGGGGGGGGTACAATGAGCAGTTCTTC
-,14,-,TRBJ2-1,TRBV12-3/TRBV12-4,CASSPPSQNNEQFF,TGTGCCAGCAGTCCTCCCTCGCAAAACAATGAGCAGTTCTTC
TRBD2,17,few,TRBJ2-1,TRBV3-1,CASSRIKRLAGYNEQFF,TGTGCCAGCAGCCGCATCAAACGGCTAGCGGGTTACAATGAGCAGTTCTTC
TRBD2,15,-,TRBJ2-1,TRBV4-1,CASSQGRTSSNEQFF,TGCGCCAGCAGCCAAGGCCGGACTAGCTCAAATGAGCAGTTCTTC
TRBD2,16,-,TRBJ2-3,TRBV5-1,CASNSRLAGIADTQYF,TGCGCCAGCAACTCGCGACTAGCGGGAATCGCAGATACGCAGTATTTT
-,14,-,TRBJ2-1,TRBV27,CASSLEFNLNEQFF,TGTGCCAGCAGTTTAGAATTTAACCTAAATGAGCAGTTCTTC
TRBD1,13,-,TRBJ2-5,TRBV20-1,CSAKGQIKETQYF,TGCAGTGCCAAGGGACAGATTAAAGAGACCCAGTACTTC
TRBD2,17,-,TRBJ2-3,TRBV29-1,CSGRGTSGRGSTDTQYF,TGCAGCGGCAGGGGGACTAGCGGGAGGGGGAGCACAGATACGCAGTATTTT
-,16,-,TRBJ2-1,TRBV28,CASRTDAGTDYNEQFF,TGTGCCAGCAGAACGGATGCCGGGACGGATTACAATGAGCAGTTCTTC
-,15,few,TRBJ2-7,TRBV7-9,CASSHRGTSFYEQYF,TGTGCCAGCAGCCACAGGGGGACTAGTTTTTACGAGCAGTACTTC
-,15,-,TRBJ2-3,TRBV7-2,CASSRTGGNPDTQYF,TGTGCCAGCAGTCGGACTGGCGGGAACCCAGATACGCAGTATTTT
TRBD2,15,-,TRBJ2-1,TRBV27,CASSFVGGRAAEQFF,TGTGCCAGCAGTTTCGTGGGCGGGAGGGCCGCTGAGCAGTTCTTC
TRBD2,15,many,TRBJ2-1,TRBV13,CASSLGTSPHNEQFF,TGTGCCAGCAGCTTAGGGACTAGCCCACACAATGAGCAGTTCTTC
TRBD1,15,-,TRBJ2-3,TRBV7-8,CASSQDRGMTDTQYF,TGTGCCAGCAGCCAGGACAGGGGAATGACAGATACGCAGTATTTT
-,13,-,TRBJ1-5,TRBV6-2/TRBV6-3,CASSDSGGQPQHF,TGTGCCAGCAGTGACAGTGGGGGGCAGCCCCAGCATTTT
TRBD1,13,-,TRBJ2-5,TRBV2,CASKGASSETQYF,TGTGCCAGCAAGGGGGCTAGTAGCGAGACCCAGTACTTC
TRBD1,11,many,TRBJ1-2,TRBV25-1,CASRTGDGYTF,TGTGCCAGCAGGACAGGGGATGGCTACACCTTC
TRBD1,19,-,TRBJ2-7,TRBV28,CASSLMAGGAKFIAYEQYF,TGTGCCAGCAGTTTAATGGCAGGGGGCGCCAAGTTTATTGCCTACGAGCAGTACTTC
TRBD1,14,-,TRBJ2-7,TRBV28,CASSQNYRGLEQYF,TGTGCCAGCAGTCAGAACTACAGGGGGCTCGAGCAGTACTTC
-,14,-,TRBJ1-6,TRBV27,CASRWTGGGSPLHF,TGTGCCAGCAGGTGGACCGGGGGAGGTTCACCCCTCCACTTT
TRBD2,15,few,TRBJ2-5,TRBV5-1,CASSPRGTTGETQYF,TGCGCCAGCAGCCCTCGGGGGACTACGGGGGAGACCCAGTACTTC
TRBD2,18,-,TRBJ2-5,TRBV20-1,CSARGLAGGGPVQETQYF,TGCAGTGCTAGGGGACTAGCGGGAGGAGGCCCGGTTCAAGAGACCCAGTACTTC
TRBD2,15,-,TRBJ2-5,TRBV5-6,CASSLGTSGAETQYF,TGTGCCAGCAGCTTGGGGACTAGCGGGGCCGAGACCCAGTACTTC
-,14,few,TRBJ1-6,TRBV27,CASSKSSYNSPLHF,TGTGCCAGCAGTAAGAGCTCCTATAATTCACCCCTCCACTTT